This T cell receptor (beta chain) was identified during a study of tumor and adjacent non-tumor tissue in lung cancer. Regarding this clonotype: At one end the junction does not follow the germline gene, possibly because of a read error.

The CDR3 is 16 amino acids. This sample's RNA came from whole unsorted tissue. A modified ARM-PCR protocol with three rounds of nested PCR amplified TCRbeta. TCRdb redid the calling of the multiplex PCR reads with MiXCR, one entry per CDR3 protein. The sample yields about 80,000 distinct CDR3 sequences, under 70% seen once. The chain combines TRBV12-3 or TRBV12-4 with TRBJ2-3; D possibly uses TRBD1 or TRBD2 (5 bases each). The TCR was taken from a woman in her sixties or seventies with non-small cell lung cancer. The specimen sequenced was lung tumor tissue. The CDR3 reads CVSRHDTRGSTDTQYF. The CDR3 nucleotides read TGTGTCAGCAGACACGACACACGGGGCAGCACAGATACGCAGTATTTT.